The clone carrying this T cell receptor (beta chain) has a handful of counts. Its antigen is as yet unknown. Template switching created a universal primer site, and the cDNA included unique molecular identifiers. TCRdb reprocessed the 5' RACE reads via MiXCR and lists one record per CDR3 protein. The sample carries 460,000 or so distinct CDR3 sequences, 13% to 15% recorded once. The data stem from a study of identical twins. Study findings and constraints: There was more out-of-frame TCR alpha sharing in monozygotic twins than models estimated. Potential partial confounding of zero-insertion analyses by invariant MAIT and iNKT cells was noted. In drawing conclusions, the study used cross-sectional statistical analysis and did not follow the same donors.

This sample also belongs to another study, concerning yellow fever vaccine responses in identical twins.

Sequencing used CD4+ T cells sorted from blood. The sequence was obtained from a woman younger than 35 in good health.

CDR3 residues: CASSQEPSGSPFGQQYF. The CDR3 DNA follows: TGCGCCAGCAGCCAAGAACCCAGCGGGAGCCCCTTTGGGCAGCAGTACTTC. The V and J genes are TRBV4-3 and TRBJ2-7, with 8 bases identical to TRBD2. The CDR3 length is 17 residues. V gave up 0 bases and J gave up 8 bases; unmatched junction bases: 15. Per germline, CDR1 LGHNA and CDR2 YSLEER.